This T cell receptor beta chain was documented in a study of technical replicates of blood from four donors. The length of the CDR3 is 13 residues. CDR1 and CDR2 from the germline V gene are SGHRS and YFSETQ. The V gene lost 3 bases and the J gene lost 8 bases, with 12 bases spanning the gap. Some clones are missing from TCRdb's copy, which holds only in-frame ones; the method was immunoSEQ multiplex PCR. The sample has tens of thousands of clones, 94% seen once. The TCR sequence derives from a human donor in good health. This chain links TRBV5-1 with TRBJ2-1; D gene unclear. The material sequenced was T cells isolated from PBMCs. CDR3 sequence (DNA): TGCGCCAGCAGCTCCCTAGGTGTAGATGAGCAGTTCTTC. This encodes CASSSLGVDEQFF.